This entry lists 28 T cell receptor beta chains sequenced from one sample in a study of blood T cell repertoires in COVID-19. The repertoire was sequenced with immunoSEQ multiplex PCR; TCRdb's copy has only in-frame clones and lacks some. Among 200,000 to 250,000 clones listed, around 83% were seen once. Specimen: peripheral blood. The receptor set was obtained from a man aged 40-50 years with acute or convalescent COVID-19.

The chain combines TRBV30 with TRBJ2-1; 7 bases match TRBD2. This CDR3 contains 13 residues. J was trimmed by 6 bases and V by 3 bases; bases with no gene match: 5. Germline lookup yields CDR1 GTSNPN and CDR2 SVGIG (reference sequence). The CDR3 region has the DNA TGTGCCTGGAGGGGGGAGGGTGGCAATGAGCAGTTCTTC. The encoded protein is CAWRGEGGNEQFF.

The chain has TRBV6-1 and TRBJ1-3; D not certain. The CDR3 runs 18 residues. Germline values: CDR1 MNHNS, CDR2 SASEGT. Deletions cut 2 bases from V and 0 bases from J, with 17 bases between. Here the CDR3 reads CASSETVNTVLSGNTIYF. Written as DNA, the CDR3 is TGTGCCAGCAGTGAAACAGTCAATACCGTCCTCTCTGGAAACACCATATATTTT.

In this sample, this clone turned up a few times. The junction departs from germline at one end; a sequencing error may be responsible. The chain is built from TRBV6-5 and TRBJ1-3; tentatively, D is TRBD1 (5 bases). Germline CDR1 reads MNHEY; CDR2 reads SVGAGI. The CDR3 consists of 15 residues. The CDR3 here is CASREASYSGNTIYF. In DNA, the CDR3 is TGTGCGAGCAGGGAGGCCTCTTACTCTGGAAACACCATATATTTT.

The chain uses TRBV3-1 (or the pseudogene TRBV3-2) and TRBJ2-7, with 11 bases fitting TRBD2. Germline V gives CDR1 LGHDT, CDR2 YNNKEL (reference sequence). The J segment lost 4 bases and the V segment lost 1 base, leaving 12 bases of the junction unmatched. The CDR3 totals 18 residues. The CDR3 loop reads CASSQASRRLAGTYEQYF. The CDR3 DNA is TGTGCCAGCAGCCAAGCTTCCCGAAGACTAGCGGGGACATACGAGCAGTACTTC.

CDR3 nucleotide sequence: TGTGCCAGCAGTGAGGGGGGGGCTAACTATGGCTACACCTTC. The encoded protein is CASSEGGANYGYTF. The genes are TRBV2 and TRBJ1-2; D may be TRBD1 (5 bases). The CDR3 runs 14 residues. V was pared by 3 bases and J by 0 bases, with 8 bases between. Germline assignment: CDR1 SNHLY and CDR2 FYNNEI.

V is TRBV5-4 and J is TRBJ1-3, with D perhaps TRBD1 (5 bases). This CDR3 is 15 amino acids long. V lost 2 bases to trimming and J lost 2 bases, with 11 bases between them. The germline CDR1 and CDR2 sequences are SGHNT and YYREEE (reference sequence). The CDR3 loop reads CASSLVPGTGNTIYF. As DNA, the CDR3 is TGTGCCAGCAGCTTAGTTCCAGGGACTGGAAACACCATATATTTT. The whole variable domain, remainder taken from reference TRBV5-4 and TRBJ1-3, is ETGVTQSPTHLIKTRGQQVTLRCSSQSGHNTVSWYQQALGQGPQFIFQYYREEENGRGNFPPRFSGLQFPNYSSELNVNALELDDSALYLCASSLVPGTGNTIYFGEGSWLTVV.

The V call is TRBV27, the J call TRBJ1-5; 7 bases are shared with TRBD1. The CDR3 is made up of 15 amino acids. V trimming: 5 bases; J trimming: 4 bases; junction bases outside the gene matches: 8. Germline V gives CDR1 MNHEY, CDR2 SMNVEV (reference sequence). This CDR3 reads CASSADRVKNQPQHF. As DNA, the CDR3 is TGTGCCAGCAGTGCCGACAGGGTGAAGAATCAGCCCCAGCATTTT.

The genes are TRBV14 and TRBJ1-1; TRBD1 is a possible D gene (6 bases). The germline V gene encodes CDR1 SGHDN and CDR2 FVKESK. CDR3 length: 15 residues. The V end lost 1 base, the J end lost 5 bases, and 14 bases lay between the germline ends. As DNA, the CDR3 is TGTGCCAGCAGCCAAGGTGGCAGGGGAATGACTGAAGCTTTCTTT. This sequence encodes CASSQGGRGMTEAFF.

The chain has TRBV6-2 or TRBV6-3 and TRBJ1-1; possible D gene TRBD1, 6 bases. The CDR3 totals 15 residues. Germline V gene lookup returns CDR1 MNHEY and CDR2 SVGEGT. V was trimmed by 4 bases and J by 4 bases, leaving 16 bases between them. In nucleotides, the CDR3 is TGTGCCAGCAGTTTCAGGGGATTGTGGGGCACTGAAGCTTTCTTT. Translating it yields CASSFRGLWGTEAFF.

This clone was recorded a few times. V gene TRBV28 combines with J gene TRBJ1-4; TRBD1 is a possible D gene (5 bases). Trimming took 6 bases from V and 4 from J, leaving 15 bases between them. The CDR3 consists of 15 residues. Germline V gene sequence: CDR1 MDHEN, CDR2 SYDVKM. The CDR3 DNA reads TGTGCCAGCAGCCCCCCAGGGCTTAATAATGAAAAACTGTTTTTT. Protein product: CASSPPGLNNEKLFF.

V usage is TRBV27 and J usage is TRBJ1-2, with D unclear. CDR1 and CDR2 (germline): MNHEY, SMNVEV (reference sequence). Trimming removed 2 bases from V and 4 bases from J, with 20 bases in between. The CDR3 contains 17 residues. The CDR3 region is CASSLMETAKRGYGYTF. The CDR3 DNA reads TGTGCCAGCAGTTTAATGGAGACTGCAAAACGGGGCTATGGCTACACCTTC.

V usage is TRBV19 and J usage is TRBJ2-3; D ambiguous. The germline CDR1 and CDR2 sequences are LNHDA and SQIVND (reference sequence). The CDR3 extends over 18 amino acids. The V gene lost 4 bases and the J gene lost 2 bases, with 22 bases spanning the gap. CDR3 nucleotides: TGTGCCAGTAGTAGAATGTTTCAGGCAGAGTCACACACAGATACGCAGTATTTT. Translated: CASSRMFQAESHTDTQYF. The entire variable domain, with the rest obtained from reference TRBV19 and TRBJ2-3, is as follows: DGGITQSPKYLFRKEGQNVTLSCEQNLNHDAMYWYRQDPGQGLRLIYYSQIVNDFQKGDIAEGYSVSREKKESFPLTVTSAQKNPTAFYLCASSRMFQAESHTDTQYFGPGTRLTVL.

The genes are TRBV2 and TRBJ2-7; the D is unclear. Germline V gene data show CDR1 as SNHLY and CDR2 as FYNNEI. The V end lost 5 bases, the J end lost 4 bases, and 9 bases lay between the germline ends. The CDR3 consists of 12 residues. CDR3 sequence: CASSLRWYEQYF. The CDR3, as DNA: TGTGCCAGCAGTTTGCGGTGGTACGAGCAGTACTTC.

This chain joins TRBV7-2 and TRBJ2-5, with 8 bases aligning to TRBD2. The CDR3 spans 13 residues. Germline loops: CDR1 SGHTA, CDR2 FQGNSA. J was trimmed by 4 bases and V by 6 bases; bases with no gene match: 4. CDR3: CASRTGGTETQYF. CDR3 nucleotide sequence: TGTGCCAGCAGGACGGGGGGGACAGAGACCCAGTACTTC. Full variable domain (missing parts from reference TRBV7-2 and TRBJ2-5): GAGVSQSPSNKVTEKGKDVELRCDPISGHTALYWYRQSLGQGLEFLIYFQGNSAPDKSGLPSDRFSAERTGGSVSTLTIQRTQQEDSAVYLCASRTGGTETQYFGPGTRLLVL.

The gene calls are TRBV7-6 and TRBJ2-7, with 11 bases lining up with TRBD1. This CDR3 contains 14 residues. The germline CDR1 and CDR2 sequences are SGHVS and FNYEAQ. The V segment lost 11 bases and the J segment 6 bases; nucleotides outside the gene matches: 12. The CDR3 loop reads CAGPSRDRGFEQYF. For the CDR3, the DNA is TGTGCCGGACCCTCCCGGGACAGGGGGTTCGAGCAGTACTTC.

The chain recombines TRBV19 with TRBJ2-3; 8 bases fit TRBD2. Losses at the gene ends were 5 bases for V and 0 bases for J; bases not matched to a gene: 7. Germline CDR1 is LNHDA and CDR2 is SQIVND (reference sequence). The length of the CDR3 is 16 residues. In nucleotides, the CDR3 is TGTGCCAGTAGTGCCGACACTAGCGGCAGCACAGATACGCAGTATTTT. It encodes CASSADTSGSTDTQYF.

The rearrangement uses TRBV2 and TRBJ2-7; perhaps TRBD2 as D (6 bases). Germline V lookup: CDR1 SNHLY, CDR2 FYNNEI. The CDR3 has 13 residues. The ends were cut back, 8 bases at V and 2 bases at J, with 13 bases in the middle. The DNA for the CDR3 is TGTGCCAGCTGCCGACGGAGGGCCTACGAGCAGTACTTC. It specifies CASCRRRAYEQYF. The full variable domain, completed using reference TRBV2 and TRBJ2-7, is EPEVTQTPSHQVTQMGQEVILRCVPISNHLYFYWYRQILGQKVEFLVSFYNNEISEKSEIFDDQFSVERPDGSNFTLKIRSTKLEDSAMYFCASCRRRAYEQYFGPGTRLTVT.

The gene calls are TRBV6-4 and TRBJ1-1; TRBD1 matches 7 bases. The length of the CDR3 is 13 residues. Germline V gives CDR1 MRHNA, CDR2 SNTAGT. The ends lost 6 bases at V and 4 bases at J; junction bases unmatched: 5. The DNA of the CDR3 is TGTGCCAGCAGGGCACAGGGGACCACTGAAGCTTTCTTT. This gives the protein CASRAQGTTEAFF.

A single count supports this clone. The J gene is TRBJ2-7, the V gene TRBV2; 8 bases agree with TRBD1. The length of the CDR3 is 14 residues. Germline V gene sequence: CDR1 SNHLY, CDR2 FYNNEI. J lost 7 bases, V lost 6 bases, and 11 bases had no gene match. The CDR3 spells CASRGTGGMREQYF. The CDR3 DNA reads TGTGCCAGCAGGGGGACAGGTGGAATGAGGGAGCAGTACTTC.

The chain is built from TRBV3-1 (or the pseudogene TRBV3-2) and TRBJ1-1; weak D call: TRBD1 (5 bases). The CDR3 consists of 14 residues. Trimming removed 4 bases at V and 6 bases at J, with 15 bases between. Per germline, CDR1 LGHDT and CDR2 YNNKEL (reference sequence). Here the CDR3 DNA reads TGTGCCAGCAGCCCCCCCCGTCCGGGGGCTGAAGCTTTCTTT. Amino acids: CASSPPRPGAEAFF.

This chain connects TRBV27 to TRBJ1-1; 7 bases are shared with TRBD1. CDR1 and CDR2 (germline): MNHEY, SMNVEV (reference sequence). V was clipped by 6 bases and J by 1 base; unmatched bases: 5. The CDR3 is 14 amino acids. CDR3 in amino acids: CASRTRDRNTEAFF. In DNA, the CDR3 is TGTGCCAGCAGAACCCGGGACAGGAACACTGAAGCTTTCTTT.

In this sample, this clone turned up a few times. The chain has TRBV7-9 and TRBJ1-3; 8 bases match TRBD1. This CDR3 has 15 residues. The J segment lost 3 bases and the V segment lost 4 bases, leaving 5 bases of the junction unmatched. Germline CDR1 SEHNR, CDR2 FQNEAQ (reference sequence). The DNA for the CDR3 is TGTGCCAGCAGCTCCTCGGGACAGGTTGGAAACACCATATATTTT. Translated: CASSSSGQVGNTIYF.

The CDR3 sequence: CASSQVGTEKHEAFF. CDR3 sequence (DNA): TGCGCCAGCAGCCAAGTTGGGACAGAGAAGCATGAAGCTTTCTTT. This rearrangement joins TRBV4-1 to TRBJ1-1; 7 bases match TRBD1. After removal of 1 base from V and 7 bases from J, the junction contained 9 bases not matched to a gene. This CDR3 has 15 amino acids. The germline gives CDR1 MGHRA, CDR2 YSYEKL.

The V gene is TRBV7-9, the J gene TRBJ2-1; D not resolved. CDR1 SEHNR and CDR2 FQNEAQ come from the germline V gene (reference sequence). The CDR3 extends over 14 amino acids. V lost 5 bases and J 7 bases, leaving 15 bases between the germline ends. DNA for the CDR3: TGTGCCAGCAGCCCAGGCTCCGTAAGAAATGAGCAGTTCTTC. Amino acid sequence: CASSPGSVRNEQFF.

The chain combines TRBV19 with TRBJ1-5; 8 nucleotides align to TRBD1. Germline V CDR1 and CDR2: LNHDA, SQIVND (reference sequence). The CDR3 runs to 13 residues. Trimming cost V 6 bases and J 3 bases; bases outside gene matches: 1. Here the CDR3 reads CASRTGDNQPQHF. DNA of the CDR3: TGTGCCAGTAGGACAGGGGACAATCAGCCCCAGCATTTT.

This rearrangement joins TRBV6-2 or TRBV6-3 to TRBJ2-1; possible D gene TRBD2, 6 bases. The V end lost 0 bases, the J end lost 0 bases, and 12 bases lay between the germline ends. Germline V gives CDR1 MNHEY, CDR2 SVGEGT. This CDR3 has 17 amino acids. CDR3 nucleotides: TGTGCCAGCAGTTACTCGATTAGCGGAAGCTCCTACAATGAGCAGTTCTTC. Protein: CASSYSISGSSYNEQFF.

The V and J genes are TRBV28 and TRBJ1-2, with D uncertain. Per the germline V gene, CDR1 is MDHEN and CDR2 is SYDVKM. Deletions cut 3 bases from V and 4 bases from J, with 3 bases between. The CDR3 consists of 11 residues. The CDR3 nucleotides are TGTGCCAGCAGTTTGAGCTATGGCTACACCTTC. Residues: CASSLSYGYTF.

The chain joins TRBV6-5 to TRBJ2-7, with 7 bases fitting TRBD1. Germline V lookup: CDR1 MNHEY, CDR2 SVGAGI. The CDR3 loop spans 13 amino acids. V trimming: 5 bases; J trimming: 5 bases; junction bases outside the gene matches: 6. The CDR3 sequence is CASSRTGDHEQYF. For the CDR3, the DNA is TGTGCCAGCAGTCGGACAGGAGATCACGAGCAGTACTTC.